Sequencing of this T cell receptor (beta chain) was carried out in a study of T cells in Graves' hyperthyroidism and ophthalmopathy. V was clipped by 4 bases and J by 10 bases; unmatched bases: 4. The length of the CDR3 is 13 residues. Germline CDR1 and CDR2: SNHLY and FYNNEI. This clonotype was detected ten times or more. Its antigen is still unknown. Findings and caveats of the study: Expanded thyroid clonotypes (above 0.001) were mostly also found in blood.

There were TCR beta CDR3 regions amplified from RNA transcripts. Researchers ran a first-round RT-PCR on the TCR CDR3 using the HTBI primer set. TCRdb re-called the multiplex PCR reads through MiXCR, storing one row per CDR3 protein. Among fewer than 400,000 distinct CDR3 sequences listed, around 25% were seen once. The sequenced sample was blood. This receptor was identified in a man in his forties or fifties with Graves' hyperthyroidism. The chain is built from TRBV2 and TRBJ2-5; TRBD1 matches at 12 bases. CDR3 residues: CASSGGQGANQYF. The CDR3 DNA reads TGTGCCAGCAGTGGGGGACAGGGGGCCAACCAGTACTTC.